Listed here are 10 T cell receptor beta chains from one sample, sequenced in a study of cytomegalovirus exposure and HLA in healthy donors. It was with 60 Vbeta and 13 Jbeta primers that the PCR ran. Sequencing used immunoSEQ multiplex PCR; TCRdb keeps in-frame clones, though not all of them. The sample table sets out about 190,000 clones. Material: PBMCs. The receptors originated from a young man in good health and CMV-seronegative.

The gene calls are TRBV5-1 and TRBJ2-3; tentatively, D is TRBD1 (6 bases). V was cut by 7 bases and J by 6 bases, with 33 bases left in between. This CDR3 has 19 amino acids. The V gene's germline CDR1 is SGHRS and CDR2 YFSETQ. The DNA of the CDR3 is TGCGCCAGCGGACCACTAAACCCCACGGGACAAGAAGATTTGGATACGCAGTATTTT. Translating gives CASGPLNPTGQEDLDTQYF.

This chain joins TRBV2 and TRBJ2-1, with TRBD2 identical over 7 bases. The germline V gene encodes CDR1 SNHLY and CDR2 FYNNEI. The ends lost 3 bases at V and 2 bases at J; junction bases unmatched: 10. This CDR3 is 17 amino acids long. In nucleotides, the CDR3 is TGTGCCAGCAGTGAGTTAGGGCTCGGGACTACCTACAATGAGCAGTTCTTC. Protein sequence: CASSELGLGTTYNEQFF.

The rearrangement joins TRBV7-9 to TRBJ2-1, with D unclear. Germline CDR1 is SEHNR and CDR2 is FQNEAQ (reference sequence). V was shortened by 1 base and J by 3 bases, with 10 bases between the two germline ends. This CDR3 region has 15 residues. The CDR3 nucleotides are TGTGCCAGCAGCTTAGACAGTTTTGACTACAATGAGCAGTTCTTC. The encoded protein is CASSLDSFDYNEQFF. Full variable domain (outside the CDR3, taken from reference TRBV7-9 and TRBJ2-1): DTGVSQNPRHKITKRGQNVTFRCDPISEHNRLYWYRQTLGQGPEFLTYFQNEAQLEKSRLLSDRFSAERPKGSFSTLEIQRTEQGDSAMYLCASSLDSFDYNEQFFGPGTRLTVL.

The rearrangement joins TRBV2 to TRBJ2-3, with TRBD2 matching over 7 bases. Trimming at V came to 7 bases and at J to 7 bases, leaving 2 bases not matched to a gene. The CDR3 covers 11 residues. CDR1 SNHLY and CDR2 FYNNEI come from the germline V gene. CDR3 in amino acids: CASTLANTQYF. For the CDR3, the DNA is TGTGCCAGCACACTAGCGAATACGCAGTATTTT.

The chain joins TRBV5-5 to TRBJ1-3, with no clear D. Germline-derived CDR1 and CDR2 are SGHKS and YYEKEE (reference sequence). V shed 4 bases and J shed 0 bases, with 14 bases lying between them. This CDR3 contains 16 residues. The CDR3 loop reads CASSQNGETSGNTIYF. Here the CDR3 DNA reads TGTGCCAGCAGCCAGAACGGGGAAACCTCTGGAAACACCATATATTTT.

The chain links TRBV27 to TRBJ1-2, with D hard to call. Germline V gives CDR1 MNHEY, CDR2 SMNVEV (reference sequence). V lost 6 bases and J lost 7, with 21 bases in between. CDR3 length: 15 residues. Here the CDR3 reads CASSPRSFSRSGYTF. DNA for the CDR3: TGTGCCAGCAGCCCCCGAAGTTTCAGTCGATCTGGCTACACCTTC.

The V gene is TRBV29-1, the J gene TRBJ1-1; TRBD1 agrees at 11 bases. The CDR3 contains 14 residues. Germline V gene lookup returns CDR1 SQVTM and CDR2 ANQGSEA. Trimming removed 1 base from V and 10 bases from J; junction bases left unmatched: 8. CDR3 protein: CSVEGTGGLRVAFF. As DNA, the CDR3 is TGCAGCGTTGAAGGGACAGGGGGCCTTAGGGTAGCTTTCTTT.

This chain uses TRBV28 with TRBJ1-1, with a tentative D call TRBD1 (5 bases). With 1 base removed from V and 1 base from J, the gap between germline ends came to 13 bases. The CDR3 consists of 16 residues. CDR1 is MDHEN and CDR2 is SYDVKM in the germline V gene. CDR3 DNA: TGTGCCAGCAGTTTATTATGGCAGGGCTCGAACACTGAAGCTTTCTTT. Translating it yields CASSLLWQGSNTEAFF.

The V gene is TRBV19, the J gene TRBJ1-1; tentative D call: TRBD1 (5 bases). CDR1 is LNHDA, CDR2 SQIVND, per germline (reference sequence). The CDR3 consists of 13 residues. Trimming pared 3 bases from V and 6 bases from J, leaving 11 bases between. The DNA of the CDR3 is TGTGCCAGTAGTATGGAGGGGACCCCTGAAGCTTTCTTT. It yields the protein CASSMEGTPEAFF.

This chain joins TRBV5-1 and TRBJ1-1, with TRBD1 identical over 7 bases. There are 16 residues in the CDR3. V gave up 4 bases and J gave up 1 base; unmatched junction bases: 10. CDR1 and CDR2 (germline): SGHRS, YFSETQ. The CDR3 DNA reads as TGCGCCAGCAGCCTAGGACAGGCCGATCCGAACACTGAAGCTTTCTTT. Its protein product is CASSLGQADPNTEAFF. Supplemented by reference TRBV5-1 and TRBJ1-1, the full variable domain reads KAGVTQTPRYLIKTRGQQVTLSCSPISGHRSVSWYQQTPGQGLQFLFEYFSETQRNKGNFPGRFSGRQFSNSRSEMNVSTLELGDSALYLCASSLGQADPNTEAFFGQGTRLTVV.